These 17 T cell receptor beta chains share one sample of origin, sequenced in a study of vaccination effects on CD4 cells after COVID-19. Their antigen targets remain unknown. Cultured cells yielded isolated CD4+ T cells after nine to ten days. Libraries were prepared by immunoSEQ multiplex PCR; TCRdb keeps only in-frame clonotypes and omits some of them. This repertoire shows approximately 60,000 clones, 55% to 75% found once; its top ten account for approximately 24%. The material was CD4+ T cells from PBMCs cultured without peptide, obtained before COVID-19 vaccination. These receptors were taken from a human donor who had a prior SARS-CoV-2 infection.

The chain recombines TRBV14 with TRBJ2-1; 7 nucleotides agree with TRBD2. V lost 4 bases, J lost 8 bases, and 8 bases stayed unmatched. Looked up from germline, CDR1 is SGHDN and CDR2 is FVKESK. The CDR3 covers 14 residues. The CDR3 loop is CASSRRLAGDEQFF. The CDR3 coding sequence is TGTGCCAGCAGCCGCCGACTAGCTGGCGATGAGCAGTTCTTC.

This clone was recorded only once. The J gene is TRBJ2-7, the V gene TRBV12-5, with 11 bases matching TRBD2. Germline V gene data show CDR1 as LGHNT and CDR2 as FRNRAP. The CDR3 is made up of 18 amino acids. V lost 2 bases, J lost 2 bases, and 11 bases stayed unmatched. The CDR3 sequence: CASGLPLGRLAGTYEQYF. CDR3 in DNA: TGTGCTAGTGGTTTGCCTCTCGGGAGACTAGCGGGGACCTACGAGCAGTACTTC.

In its sample, this clone was seen a few times. This chain connects TRBV7-2 to TRBJ1-1, with D possibly TRBD1 on 6 matching bases. The CDR3 has 15 amino acids. The V end lost 4 bases, the J end lost 1 base, and 13 bases lay between the germline ends. The germline CDR1 and CDR2 sequences are SGHTA and FQGNSA. This chain's CDR3 is CASSSQGIQNTEAFF. CDR3 in DNA: TGTGCCAGCAGCTCGCAGGGGATTCAGAACACTGAAGCTTTCTTT. The whole variable domain, filled in from reference TRBV7-2 and TRBJ1-1, reads GAGVSQSPSNKVTEKGKDVELRCDPISGHTALYWYRQSLGQGLEFLIYFQGNSAPDKSGLPSDRFSAERTGGSVSTLTIQRTQQEDSAVYLCASSSQGIQNTEAFFGQGTRLTVV.

This clone was detected a few times. This chain links TRBV30 with TRBJ1-3; no clear D. Between the trimmed V and J ends, which lost 0 bases and 5 bases, there was a span of 11 bases. The CDR3 has 14 amino acids. From germline, CDR1 is GTSNPN and CDR2 SVGIG (reference sequence). This CDR3 reads CAWSVPPQRNTIYF. In nucleotides, the CDR3 is TGTGCCTGGAGTGTACCGCCACAGCGAAACACCATATATTTT.

The chain links TRBV28 to TRBJ2-7, with 10 bases matching TRBD2. Germline V gives CDR1 MDHEN, CDR2 SYDVKM. This CDR3 spans 14 amino acids. V was pared by 8 bases and J by 6 bases, with 10 bases of the junction left unmatched. This CDR3 reads CASLVLAGESEQYF. Here the CDR3 DNA reads TGTGCCAGCCTCGTCCTAGCGGGAGAGTCCGAGCAGTACTTC.

J is TRBJ2-1 and V is TRBV7-2, with D uncertain. Deletions cut 1 base from V and 3 bases from J, with 10 bases between. The CDR3 length is 15 residues. Germline V gene data show CDR1 as SGHTA and CDR2 as FQGNSA. The CDR3 spells CASSLVGSRYNEQFF. The CDR3 nucleotides are TGTGCCAGCAGCTTAGTCGGTTCCCGCTACAATGAGCAGTTCTTC.

CDR3: CASSQTSGHYNSYNEQFF. DNA of the CDR3: TGTGCCAGCAGCCAAACTAGCGGGCACTATAACTCCTACAATGAGCAGTTCTTC. This sequence joins TRBV9 and TRBJ2-1; 9 nucleotides match TRBD2. Germline trimming cut 4 bases from V and 0 bases from J; bases unmatched to any gene: 11. The CDR3 totals 18 residues. The germline V gene has CDR1 SGDLS and CDR2 YYNGEE. Variable domain in full (rest from reference TRBV9 and TRBJ2-1): DSGVTQTPKHLITATGQRVTLRCSPRSGDLSVYWYQQSLDQGLQFLIQYYNGEERAKGNILERFSAQQFPDLHSELNLSSLELGDSALYFCASSQTSGHYNSYNEQFFGPGTRLTVL.

The chain is built from TRBV7-9 and TRBJ2-1; no clear D. CDR3 length: 14 amino acids. In germline, CDR1 is SEHNR, CDR2 FQNEAQ (reference sequence). The ends were cut back, 5 bases at V and 6 bases at J, with 14 bases in the middle. CDR3 protein: CASSILRQRNEQFF. CDR3 sequence (DNA): TGTGCCAGCAGCATCTTACGTCAGCGCAATGAGCAGTTCTTC.

The rearrangement uses TRBV9 and TRBJ1-1; 9 bases agree with TRBD1. This CDR3 contains 13 residues. Trimming took 3 bases from V and 6 from J; bases not matched to a gene: 3. Per the germline V gene, CDR1 is SGDLS and CDR2 is YYNGEE. The CDR3 protein is CASSDRQGAEAFF. CDR3 nucleotides: TGTGCCAGCAGCGACAGACAGGGGGCTGAAGCTTTCTTT. Full variable domain (outside the CDR3, taken from reference TRBV9 and TRBJ1-1): DSGVTQTPKHLITATGQRVTLRCSPRSGDLSVYWYQQSLDQGLQFLIQYYNGEERAKGNILERFSAQQFPDLHSELNLSSLELGDSALYFCASSDRQGAEAFFGQGTRLTVV.

This rearrangement joins TRBV11-2 to TRBJ2-1; 13 bases agree with TRBD2. This CDR3 spans 15 amino acids. Trimming at V came to 5 bases and at J to 4 bases, leaving 2 bases not matched to a gene. Germline CDR1 SGHAT, CDR2 FQNNGV. CDR3 loop: CASSGGLAGYNEQFF. DNA for the CDR3: TGTGCCAGCAGCGGGGGACTAGCGGGATACAATGAGCAGTTCTTC.

This sequence joins TRBV5-1 and TRBJ2-7, with D possibly called TRBD1 or TRBD2 (5 bases each). This CDR3 region has 12 residues. Germline V gene data show CDR1 as SGHRS and CDR2 as YFSETQ. V lost 3 bases to trimming and J lost 3 bases, with 7 bases between them. This CDR3 reads CASSWDGYEQYF. The CDR3 coding sequence is TGCGCCAGCAGCTGGGACGGCTACGAGCAGTACTTC. The full variable domain, with the rest looked up from reference TRBV5-1 and TRBJ2-7, is KAGVTQTPRYLIKTRGQQVTLSCSPISGHRSVSWYQQTPGQGLQFLFEYFSETQRNKGNFPGRFSGRQFSNSRSEMNVSTLELGDSALYLCASSWDGYEQYFGPGTRLTVT.

V gene TRBV19 combines with J gene TRBJ2-2, with D perhaps TRBD2 (5 bases). V was trimmed by 7 bases and J by 0 bases, leaving 9 bases between them. Germline V gives CDR1 LNHDA, CDR2 SQIVND (reference sequence). There are 14 residues in the CDR3. The CDR3 is CASKRQPNTGELFF. The CDR3 region has the DNA TGTGCCAGTAAGCGGCAGCCGAACACCGGGGAGCTGTTTTTT.

The CDR3 DNA is TGTGCCAGCAGCTTAATCGGGCGGGGGAGTTCACCCCTCCACTTT. Protein: CASSLIGRGSSPLHF. V usage is TRBV11-3 and J usage is TRBJ1-6, with D possibly being TRBD1 (5 bases). Germline V lookup: CDR1 SGHNT, CDR2 YENEEA. V lost 2 bases, J lost 9 bases, and 14 bases lay in between. This CDR3 spans 15 amino acids.

The rearrangement links TRBV5-1 to TRBJ1-2, with TRBD1 matching over 9 bases. CDR1 and CDR2 from the germline V gene are SGHRS and YFSETQ. The J segment lost 12 bases and the V segment lost 2 bases, leaving 5 bases of the junction unmatched. This CDR3 comprises 12 residues. As DNA, the CDR3 is TGCGCCAGCAGCTTAGGACAGGGGAACAACACCTTC. Its protein is CASSLGQGNNTF.

This sequence joins TRBV5-6 and TRBJ2-2; D is unclear. The V gene's germline CDR1 is SGHDT and CDR2 YYEEEE. The ends were cut back, 2 bases at V and 1 base at J, with 3 bases in the middle. This CDR3 region has 13 residues. The CDR3 DNA reads TGTGCCAGCAGCTTACGGAACACCGGGGAGCTGTTTTTT. Translated: CASSLRNTGELFF.

The chain uses TRBV7-3 and TRBJ1-6; D is ambiguous. The V and J ends lost 8 bases and 5 bases respectively, with 13 bases between them. The CDR3 is 14 residues long. Germline loops: CDR1 SGHTA, CDR2 FQGTGA. CDR3 bases: TGTGCCAGCTCATCTTCGGGGAATAATTCACCCCTCCACTTT. Protein sequence: CASSSSGNNSPLHF. Supplemented by reference TRBV7-3 and TRBJ1-6, the full variable domain reads GAGVSQTPSNKVTEKGKYVELRCDPISGHTALYWYRQSLGQGPEFLIYFQGTGAADDSGLPNDRFFAVRPEGSVSTLKIQRTERGDSAVYLCASSSSGNNSPLHFGNGTRLTVT.

The table lists this clone with a few counts. The V gene is TRBV5-1, the J gene TRBJ1-2; the D gene is possibly TRBD1 (6 bases). V was pared by 5 bases and J by 8 bases, with 22 bases between. From germline, CDR1 is SGHRS and CDR2 YFSETQ. The CDR3 is 15 residues long. CDR3 nucleotide sequence: TGCGCCAGCAGACCGGGGACAATCTCTCAGGGGGGCTACACCTTC. It yields the protein CASRPGTISQGGYTF.